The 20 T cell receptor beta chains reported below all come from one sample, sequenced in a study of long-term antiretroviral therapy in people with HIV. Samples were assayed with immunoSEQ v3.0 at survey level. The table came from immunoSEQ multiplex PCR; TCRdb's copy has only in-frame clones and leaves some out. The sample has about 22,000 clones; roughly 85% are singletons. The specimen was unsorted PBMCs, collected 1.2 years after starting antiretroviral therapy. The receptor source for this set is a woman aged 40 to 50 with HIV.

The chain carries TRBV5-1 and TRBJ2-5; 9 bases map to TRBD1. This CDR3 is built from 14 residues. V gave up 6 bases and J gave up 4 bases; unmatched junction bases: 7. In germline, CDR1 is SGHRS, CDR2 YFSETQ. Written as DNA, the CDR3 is TGCGCCAGCAAGACCGGGACAGGGTCAGAGACCCAGTACTTC. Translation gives CASKTGTGSETQYF.

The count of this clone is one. The CDR3 DNA sequence: TGTGCCAGCAGCTCAGGGGGCGCGAGTTGGTATGGCTACACCTTC. Its translation: CASSSGGASWYGYTF. This sequence joins TRBV7-9 and TRBJ1-2; 8 bases agree with TRBD1. CDR3 length: 15 amino acids. V gave up 4 bases and J gave up 5 bases; unmatched junction bases: 9. Germline-derived CDR1 and CDR2 are SEHNR and FQNEAQ (reference sequence).

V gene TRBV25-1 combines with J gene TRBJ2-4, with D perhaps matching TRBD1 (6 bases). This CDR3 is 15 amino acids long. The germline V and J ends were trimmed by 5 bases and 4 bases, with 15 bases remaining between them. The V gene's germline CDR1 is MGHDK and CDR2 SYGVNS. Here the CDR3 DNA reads TGTGCCAGCAGTCCCAGGGGTACGGTGAAAAACATTCAGTACTTC. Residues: CASSPRGTVKNIQYF. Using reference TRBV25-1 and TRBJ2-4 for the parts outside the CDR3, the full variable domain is EADIYQTPRYLVIGTGKKITLECSQTMGHDKMYWYQQDPGMELHLIHYSYGVNSTEKGDLSSESTVSRIRTEHFPLTLESARPSHTSQYLCASSPRGTVKNIQYFGAGTRLSVL.

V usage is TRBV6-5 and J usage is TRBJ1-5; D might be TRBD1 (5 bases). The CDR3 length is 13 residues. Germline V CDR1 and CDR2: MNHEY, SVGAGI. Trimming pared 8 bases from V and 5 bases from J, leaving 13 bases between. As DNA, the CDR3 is TGTGCCAGCCGAGACAGTGAGTATCAGCCCCAGCATTTT. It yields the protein CASRDSEYQPQHF.

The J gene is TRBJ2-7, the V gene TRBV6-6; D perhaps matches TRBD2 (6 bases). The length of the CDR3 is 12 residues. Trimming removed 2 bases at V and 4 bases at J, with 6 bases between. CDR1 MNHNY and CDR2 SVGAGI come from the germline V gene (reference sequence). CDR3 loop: CASSYAGYEQYF. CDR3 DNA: TGTGCCAGCAGTTACGCGGGATACGAGCAGTACTTC.

The CDR3 bases are TGTGCCAGCAGCTTAGAACAGCGGGGGGCGGGGGAGACCCAGTACTTC. Translated: CASSLEQRGAGETQYF. The chain couples TRBV11-2 to TRBJ2-5, with TRBD2 identical over 9 bases. Germline CDR1 and CDR2: SGHAT and FQNNGV. V shed 0 bases, J shed 5 bases, and the junction held 7 bases outside the gene matches. This CDR3 has 16 amino acids.

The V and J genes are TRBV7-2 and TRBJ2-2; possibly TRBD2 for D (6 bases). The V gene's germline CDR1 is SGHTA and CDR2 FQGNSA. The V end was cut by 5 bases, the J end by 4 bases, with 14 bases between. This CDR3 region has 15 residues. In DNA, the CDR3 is TGTGCCAGCAGCCTTAGGCGGGGCCCCACCGGGGAGCTGTTTTTT. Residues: CASSLRRGPTGELFF.

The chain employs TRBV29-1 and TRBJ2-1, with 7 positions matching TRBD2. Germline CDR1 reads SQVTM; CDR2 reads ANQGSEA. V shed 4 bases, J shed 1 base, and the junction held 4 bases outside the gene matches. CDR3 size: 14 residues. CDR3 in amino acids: CSVATSASYNEQFF. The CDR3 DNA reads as TGCAGCGTTGCAACTAGCGCTTCCTACAATGAGCAGTTCTTC.

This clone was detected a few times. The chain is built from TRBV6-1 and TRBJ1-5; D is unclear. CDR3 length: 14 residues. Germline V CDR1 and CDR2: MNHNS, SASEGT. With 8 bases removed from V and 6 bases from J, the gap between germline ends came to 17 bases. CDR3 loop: CASAGPERSQPQHF. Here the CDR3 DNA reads TGTGCCAGCGCGGGCCCCGAGAGGAGTCAGCCCCAGCATTTT.

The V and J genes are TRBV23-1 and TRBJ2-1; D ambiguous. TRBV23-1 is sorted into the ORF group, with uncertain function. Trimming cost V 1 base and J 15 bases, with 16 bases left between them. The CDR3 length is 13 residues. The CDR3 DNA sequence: TGCGCCAGCAGTCAATGGTTGAAGTGGAGTGGGTTCTTC. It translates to CASSQWLKWSGFF.

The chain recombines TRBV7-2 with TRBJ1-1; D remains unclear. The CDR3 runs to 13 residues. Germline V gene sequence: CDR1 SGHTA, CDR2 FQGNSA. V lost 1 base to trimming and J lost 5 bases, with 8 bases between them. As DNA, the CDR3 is TGTGCCAGCAGCTTAGTTTGGGATACTGAAGCTTTCTTT. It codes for CASSLVWDTEAFF.

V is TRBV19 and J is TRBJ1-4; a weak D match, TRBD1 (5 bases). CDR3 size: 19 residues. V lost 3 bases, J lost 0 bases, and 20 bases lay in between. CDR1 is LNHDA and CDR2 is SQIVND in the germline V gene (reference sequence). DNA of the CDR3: TGTGCCAGTAGTATTTTCTATGGGGCTCTCCAAACAACTAATGAAAAACTGTTTTTT. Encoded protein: CASSIFYGALQTTNEKLFF.

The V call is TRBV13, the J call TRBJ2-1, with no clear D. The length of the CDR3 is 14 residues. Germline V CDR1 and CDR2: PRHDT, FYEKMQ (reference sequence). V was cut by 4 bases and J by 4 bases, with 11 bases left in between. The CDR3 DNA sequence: TGTGCCAGCAGCTCGGGTGGATATTACAATGAGCAGTTCTTC. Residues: CASSSGGYYNEQFF.

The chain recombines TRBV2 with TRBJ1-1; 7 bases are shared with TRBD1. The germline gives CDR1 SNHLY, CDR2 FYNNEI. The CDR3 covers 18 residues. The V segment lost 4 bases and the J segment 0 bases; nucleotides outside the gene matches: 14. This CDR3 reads CASSVSILRGKVNTEAFF. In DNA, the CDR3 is TGTGCCAGCAGTGTTTCGATACTCAGGGGGAAGGTGAACACTGAAGCTTTCTTT. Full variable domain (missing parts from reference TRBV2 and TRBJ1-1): EPEVTQTPSHQVTQMGQEVILRCVPISNHLYFYWYRQILGQKVEFLVSFYNNEISEKSEIFDDQFSVERPDGSNFTLKIRSTKLEDSAMYFCASSVSILRGKVNTEAFFGQGTRLTVV.

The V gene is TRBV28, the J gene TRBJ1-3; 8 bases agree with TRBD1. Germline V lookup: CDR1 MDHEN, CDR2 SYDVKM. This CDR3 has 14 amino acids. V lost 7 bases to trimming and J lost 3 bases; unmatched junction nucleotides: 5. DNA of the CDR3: TGTGCCAGCATTCCCGGACAGGGTGGAAACACCATATATTTT. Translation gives CASIPGQGGNTIYF.

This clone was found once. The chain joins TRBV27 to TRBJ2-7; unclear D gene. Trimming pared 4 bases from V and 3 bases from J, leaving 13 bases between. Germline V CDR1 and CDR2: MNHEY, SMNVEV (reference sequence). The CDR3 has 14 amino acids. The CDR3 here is CASSSLPISYEQYF. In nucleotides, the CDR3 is TGTGCCAGCAGTTCCCTCCCGATCAGCTACGAGCAGTACTTC.

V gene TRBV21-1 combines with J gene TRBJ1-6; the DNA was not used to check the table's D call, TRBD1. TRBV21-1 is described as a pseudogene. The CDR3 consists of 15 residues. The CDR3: CASSKNPRGDSPLHF. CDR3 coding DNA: TGTGCCAGCAGCAAAAACCCCAGGGGCGACTCACCCCTCCACTTT.

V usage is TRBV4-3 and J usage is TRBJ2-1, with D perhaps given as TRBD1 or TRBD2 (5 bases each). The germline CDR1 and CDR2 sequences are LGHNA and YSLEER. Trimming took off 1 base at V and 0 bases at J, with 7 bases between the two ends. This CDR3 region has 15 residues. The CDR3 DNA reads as TGCGCCAGCAGCCAAGCAGGGAGCTCCTACAATGAGCAGTTCTTC. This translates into CASSQAGSSYNEQFF.

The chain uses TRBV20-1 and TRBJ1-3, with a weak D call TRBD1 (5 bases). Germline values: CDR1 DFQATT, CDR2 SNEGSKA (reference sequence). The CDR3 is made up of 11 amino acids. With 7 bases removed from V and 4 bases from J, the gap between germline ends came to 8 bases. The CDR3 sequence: CSGGAGNTIYF. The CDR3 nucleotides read TGCAGTGGCGGGGCCGGAAACACCATATATTTT.

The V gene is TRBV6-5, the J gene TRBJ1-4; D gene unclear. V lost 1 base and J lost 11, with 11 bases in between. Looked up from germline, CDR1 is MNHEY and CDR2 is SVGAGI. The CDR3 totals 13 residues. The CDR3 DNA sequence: TGTGCCAGCAGTTACTACATGTCAGAGAAACTGTTTTTT. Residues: CASSYYMSEKLFF.